This T cell receptor beta chain was identified during a study of cytomegalovirus exposure and HLA in healthy donors. Whole-study results and caveats: Earlier analysis looked at TCR beta V segments, and most were productive about 87% or about 30% of the time.

To note about this clone: Its antigen is not known.

It was with 60 Vbeta and 13 Jbeta primers that the PCR ran. Method: immunoSEQ multiplex PCR; TCRdb's copy keeps in-frame clones and lacks some. The data contain tens of thousands of clones, roughly 78% of them singletons. Sequencing used PBMCs. The clonotype was recovered from a male donor in good health and CMV-seronegative.

CDR3 region: CASSPQGATNEKLFF. The CDR3 nucleotides are TGCGCCAGCAGCCCACAGGGTGCAACTAATGAAAAACTGTTTTTT. The chain joins TRBV5-1 to TRBJ1-4; a weak D match, TRBD1 (6 bases). The V end lost 4 bases, the J end lost 0 bases, and 10 bases lay between the germline ends. The length of the CDR3 is 15 residues. Germline V gives CDR1 SGHRS, CDR2 YFSETQ.